The 15 T cell receptor beta chains presented below share a single source sample, sequenced in a study of tumor-infiltrating lymphocytes in primary liver carcinoma. Co-extraction yielded RNA and DNA from about 20-30 mg of unsorted bulk tissue. With a constant-region primer, TCR beta cDNA was made from 450 to 550 ng of total RNA. Three nested multiplex PCR rounds of slightly modified ARM-PCR generated TCR beta libraries. Amplification in the first two PCR rounds was performed using TRBV1-TRBV30 forward primers and a C-beta reverse primer for 10 cycles each. TCRdb processed the multiplex PCR reads anew with MiXCR; each CDR3 protein has one entry. Of tens of thousands of distinct CDR3 sequences listed, around 64% are singletons. Sequenced input: liver tumor tissue from sampling region 5. Indicated subset: tumor region T5, tumor centre. The origin of the receptors is a middle-aged man with primary liver carcinoma and hepatitis B virus infection.

The CDR3 sequence is CASSVAGLGYTF. The CDR3 region has the DNA TGTGCCAGTAGTGTAGCCGGTCTGGGCTACACCTTC. V gene TRBV19 combines with J gene TRBJ1-2; D is uncertain. CDR3 length: 12 residues. V shed 5 bases and J shed 8 bases, with 12 bases lying between them. Germline CDR1 and CDR2: LNHDA and SQIVND (reference sequence).

This clonotype was counted a single time. At one of its ends the junction is not consistent with the germline gene, which may arise from a read error. This chain joins TRBV10-3 and TRBJ2-2; TRBD2 matches 9 bases. This CDR3 has 17 amino acids. Germline CDR1 reads ENHRY; CDR2 reads SYGVKD. The CDR3 here is CAISSSRLAVHTGKLFF. The DNA of the CDR3 is TGTGCCATCAGCTCTTCTAGACTAGCGGTTCACACCGGGAAGCTGTTTTTT.

The chain combines TRBV13 with TRBJ2-1; no firm D call. CDR3 size: 10 residues. CDR1 and CDR2 from the germline V gene are PRHDT and FYEKMQ (reference sequence). Trimming took off 5 bases at V and 6 bases at J, with 2 bases between the two ends. The CDR3 loop is CASSLNEQFF. The CDR3 DNA is TGTGCCAGCAGCCTCAATGAGCAGTTCTTC.

V usage is TRBV10-3 and J usage is TRBJ2-5, with a weak D call TRBD1 (5 bases). The germline CDR1 and CDR2 sequences are ENHRY and SYGVKD. The CDR3 runs 13 residues. The CDR3 coding sequence is TGTCCCGTCAGTGGGGTCAGGGTAGAGACCCAGTACTTC. This encodes CPVSGVRVETQYF.

The gene calls are TRBV12-3 or TRBV12-4 and TRBJ2-2; no clear D gene. The ends were cut back, 9 bases at V and 6 bases at J, with 17 bases in the middle. The CDR3 has 14 residues. CDR3 amino acids: CASNSRHPPGELFF. The DNA for the CDR3 is TGTGCCAGTAATTCCCGACACCCTCCCGGGGAGCTGTTTTTT.

The rearrangement links TRBV12-3 or TRBV12-4 to TRBJ2-7, with 12 bases identical to TRBD2. This CDR3 contains 16 residues. Trimming cost V 9 bases and J 3 bases; bases outside gene matches: 12. The CDR3 DNA follows: TGTGCCAGTGTACCGGGACTAGCGGGCAGCTACTACGAGCAGTACTTC. Protein sequence: CASVPGLAGSYYEQYF.

In this sample, this clonotype turned up many times. The rearrangement links TRBV12-3 or TRBV12-4 to TRBJ2-7, with 8 bases lining up with TRBD2. The CDR3 contains 12 residues. V shed 6 bases and J 7 bases; nucleotides not matched to a gene: 5. CDR3 region: CASSGLAWEQYF. CDR3 sequence (DNA): TGTGCCAGCAGCGGACTAGCTTGGGAGCAGTACTTC.

On this clonotype: One end of the junction does not line up with germline, which may come from a read error. This rearrangement joins TRBV5-1 to TRBJ1-1; D remains unclear. There are 12 residues in the CDR3. The germline V gene has CDR1 SGHRS and CDR2 YFSETQ. The CDR3 nucleotides are TGCACCAGCTGCTTGGAGGGCTCAGAAGCTTTCTTT. It is translated as CTSCLEGSEAFF.

Points on this clonotype: Because it lacks the conserved phenylalanine or tryptophan at the end, this CDR3 is likely a read error. The chain recombines TRBV11-2 with TRBJ2-5, with D perhaps assigned TRBD1 or TRBD2 (5 bases each). V was cut by 6 bases and J by 2 bases, with 19 bases left in between. Per germline, CDR1 SGHAT and CDR2 FQNNGV. The CDR3 is 16 amino acids. Written as DNA, the CDR3 is TGTGCCAGCAGATTCCGGGGCTCGGCCCATCAAGAGACCCAGTACTCC. Amino acid sequence: CASRFRGSAHQETQYS.

This sequence joins TRBV7-3 and TRBJ2-1; TRBD2 matches 8 bases. This CDR3 has 15 residues. Germline values: CDR1 SGHTA, CDR2 FQGTGA. Germline trimming cut 1 base from V and 2 bases from J; bases unmatched to any gene: 1. For the CDR3, the DNA is TGTGCCAGCAGCTTAATAGCGGGACCCTACAATGAGCAGTTCTTC. It yields the protein CASSLIAGPYNEQFF.

Only a few counts were recorded for this clonotype. The chain is built from TRBV4-2 and TRBJ1-4; tentatively, D is TRBD1 (6 bases). CDR1 is LGHNA and CDR2 is YNFKEQ in the germline V gene. This CDR3 region has 15 residues. CDR3 DNA: TGTGGCAGGAGCCAAGACCAGGGGTTCGGTGGAAAACTGTTTTTT. Translated, it gives CGRSQDQGFGGKLFF.

This clonotype was seen at least ten times. The chain uses TRBV28 and TRBJ1-2; D unresolved. CDR3 size: 15 residues. V lost 4 bases, J lost 2 bases, and 14 bases lay in between. Looked up from germline, CDR1 is MDHEN and CDR2 is SYDVKM. The CDR3 region is CASSYLDRKNYGYTF. CDR3 coding DNA: TGTGCCAGCAGTTATCTCGACCGAAAAAACTATGGCTACACCTTC.

Comment on this clonotype: In this CDR3 the conserved last residue, phenylalanine or tryptophan, is missing, so a read error is likely. The chain links TRBV11-2 to TRBJ2-3; D possibly corresponds to TRBD2 (6 bases). Per germline, CDR1 SGHAT and CDR2 FQNNGV. This CDR3 has 16 residues. In DNA, the CDR3 is TGTGCCAGCAGCCCCCCGATTAGCGGCAGCACAGTTACGCAGTATTTA. Protein sequence: CASSPPISGSTVTQYL.

To note about this clonotype: One end of the junction varies from germline; a read error may be responsible. The CDR3 is CTSSDPGTSGTETQYF. Here the CDR3 DNA reads TGTACCAGCAGTGACCCCGGGACTAGCGGGACCGAGACCCAGTACTTC. The genes are TRBV11-2 and TRBJ2-5; 13 bases line up with TRBD2. This CDR3 comprises 16 residues. In germline, CDR1 is SGHAT, CDR2 FQNNGV.

In its sample, this clonotype was seen a few times. The V and J genes are TRBV19 and TRBJ2-3; the match to TRBD2 covers 8 bases. With 10 bases clipped from V and 6 bases from J, the junction kept 9 bases outside the gene matches. Germline-derived CDR1 and CDR2 are LNHDA and SQIVND (reference sequence). The CDR3 runs 13 residues. The CDR3 DNA reads as TGTGCCACATCACGACAGCGGGAGGATACGCAGTATTTT. This sequence encodes CATSRQREDTQYF.